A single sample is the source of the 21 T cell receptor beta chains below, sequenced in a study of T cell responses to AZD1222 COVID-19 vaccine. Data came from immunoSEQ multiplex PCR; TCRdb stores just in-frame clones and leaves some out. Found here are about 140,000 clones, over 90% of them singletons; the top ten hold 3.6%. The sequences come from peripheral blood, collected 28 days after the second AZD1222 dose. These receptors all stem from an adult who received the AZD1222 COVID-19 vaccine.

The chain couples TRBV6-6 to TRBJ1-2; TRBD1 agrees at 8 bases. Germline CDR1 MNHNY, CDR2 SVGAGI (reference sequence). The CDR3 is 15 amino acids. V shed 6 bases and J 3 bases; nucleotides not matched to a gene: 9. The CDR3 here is CASSRRQGADYGYTF. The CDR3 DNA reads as TGTGCCAGCAGCCGCCGCCAGGGGGCAGACTATGGCTACACCTTC.

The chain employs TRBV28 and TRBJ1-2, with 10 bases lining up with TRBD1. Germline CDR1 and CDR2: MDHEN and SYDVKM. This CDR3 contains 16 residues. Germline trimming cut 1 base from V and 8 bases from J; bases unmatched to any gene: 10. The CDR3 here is CASSLLTGTGVGGYTF. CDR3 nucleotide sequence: TGTGCCAGCAGTTTATTAACCGGGACAGGGGTCGGCGGCTACACCTTC.

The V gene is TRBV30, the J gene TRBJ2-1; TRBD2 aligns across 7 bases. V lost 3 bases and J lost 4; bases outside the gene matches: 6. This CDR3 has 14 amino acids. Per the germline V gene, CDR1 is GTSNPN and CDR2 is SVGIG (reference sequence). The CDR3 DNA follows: TGTGCCTGGAGACGGGACTATAGATACAATGAGCAGTTCTTC. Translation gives CAWRRDYRYNEQFF.

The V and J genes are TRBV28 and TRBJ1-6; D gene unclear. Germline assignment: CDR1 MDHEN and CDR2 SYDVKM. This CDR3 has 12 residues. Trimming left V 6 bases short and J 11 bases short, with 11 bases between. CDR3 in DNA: TGTGCCAGCAGGATGACCTCAGCACCCCTCCACTTT. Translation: CASRMTSAPLHF.

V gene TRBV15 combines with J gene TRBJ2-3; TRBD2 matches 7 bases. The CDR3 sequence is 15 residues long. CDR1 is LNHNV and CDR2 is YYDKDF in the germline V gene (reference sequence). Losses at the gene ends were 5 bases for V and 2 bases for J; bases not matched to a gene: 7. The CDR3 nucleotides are TGTGCCACCAGCCACCCGGGACTACCCACAGATACGCAGTATTTT. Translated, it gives CATSHPGLPTDTQYF.

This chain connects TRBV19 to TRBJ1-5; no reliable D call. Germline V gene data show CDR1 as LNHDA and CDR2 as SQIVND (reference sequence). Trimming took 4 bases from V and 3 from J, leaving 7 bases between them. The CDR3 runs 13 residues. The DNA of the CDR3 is TGTGCCAGTAGTACGGCAATCAATCAGCCCCAGCATTTT. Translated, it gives CASSTAINQPQHF. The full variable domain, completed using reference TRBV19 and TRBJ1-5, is DGGITQSPKYLFRKEGQNVTLSCEQNLNHDAMYWYRQDPGQGLRLIYYSQIVNDFQKGDIAEGYSVSREKKESFPLTVTSAQKNPTAFYLCASSTAINQPQHFGDGTRLSIL.

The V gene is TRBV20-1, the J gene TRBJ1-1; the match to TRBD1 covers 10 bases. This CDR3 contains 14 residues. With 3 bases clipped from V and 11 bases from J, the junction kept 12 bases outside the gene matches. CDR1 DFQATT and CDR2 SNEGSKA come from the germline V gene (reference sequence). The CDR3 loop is CSASDRGLDNIAFF. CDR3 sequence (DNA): TGCAGTGCTAGTGACAGGGGGCTTGATAACATCGCTTTCTTT.

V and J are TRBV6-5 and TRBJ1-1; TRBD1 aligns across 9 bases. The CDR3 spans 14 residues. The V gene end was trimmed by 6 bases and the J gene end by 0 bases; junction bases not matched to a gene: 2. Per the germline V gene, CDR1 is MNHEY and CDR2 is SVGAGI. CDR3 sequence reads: CASRGQGMNTEAFF. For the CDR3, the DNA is TGTGCCAGCAGAGGACAGGGGATGAACACTGAAGCTTTCTTT.

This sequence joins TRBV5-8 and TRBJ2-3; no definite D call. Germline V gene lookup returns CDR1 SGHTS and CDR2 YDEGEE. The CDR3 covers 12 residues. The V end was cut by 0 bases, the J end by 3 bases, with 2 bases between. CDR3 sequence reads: CASSLATDTQYF. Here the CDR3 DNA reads TGTGCCAGCAGCTTGGCGACAGATACGCAGTATTTT.

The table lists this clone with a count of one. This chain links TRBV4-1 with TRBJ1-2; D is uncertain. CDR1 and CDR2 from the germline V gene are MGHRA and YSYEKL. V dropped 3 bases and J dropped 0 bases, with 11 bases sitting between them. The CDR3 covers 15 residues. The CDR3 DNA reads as TGCGCCAGCAGCCAGGGCAGCCTGACTAACTATGGCTACACCTTC. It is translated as CASSQGSLTNYGYTF.

CDR3 region: CASSLGRGLGADTQYF. CDR3 DNA: TGTGCCAGCAGCTTGGGCAGGGGGCTTGGTGCAGATACGCAGTATTTT. The J gene is TRBJ2-3, the V gene TRBV5-5; 8 nucleotides match TRBD1. V lost 0 bases and J lost 4; bases outside the gene matches: 7. This CDR3 is 16 amino acids long. The germline V gene has CDR1 SGHKS and CDR2 YYEKEE (reference sequence).

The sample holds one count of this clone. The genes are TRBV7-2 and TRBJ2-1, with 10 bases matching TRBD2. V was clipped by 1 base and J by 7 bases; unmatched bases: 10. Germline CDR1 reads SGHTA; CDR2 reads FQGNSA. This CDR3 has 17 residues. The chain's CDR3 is CASSLVAAGGGANEQFF. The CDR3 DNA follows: TGTGCCAGCAGCTTAGTAGCAGCGGGAGGGGGAGCGAATGAGCAGTTCTTC.

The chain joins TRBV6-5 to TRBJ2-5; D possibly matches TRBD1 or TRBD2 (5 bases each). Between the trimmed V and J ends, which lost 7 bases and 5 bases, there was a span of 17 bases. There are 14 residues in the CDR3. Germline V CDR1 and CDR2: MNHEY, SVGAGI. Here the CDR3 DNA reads TGTGCCAGCACTGCAAGGGACCTAGGGGAGACCCAGTACTTC. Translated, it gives CASTARDLGETQYF.

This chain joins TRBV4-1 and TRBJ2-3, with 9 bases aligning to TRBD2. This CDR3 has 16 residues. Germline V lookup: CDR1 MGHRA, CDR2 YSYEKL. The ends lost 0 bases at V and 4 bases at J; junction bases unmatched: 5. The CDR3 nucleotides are TGCGCCAGCAGCCAAGAAGTAGCGGGAGTCCCAGATACGCAGTATTTT. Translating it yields CASSQEVAGVPDTQYF.

CDR3 DNA: TGTGCCAGCAGCCAGTCCAGCTATGGCTACACCTTC. This gives the protein CASSQSSYGYTF. This chain links TRBV3-1 (or the pseudogene TRBV3-2) with TRBJ1-2; D is unclear. Looked up from germline, CDR1 is LGHDT and CDR2 is YNNKEL (reference sequence). The V and J ends lost 3 bases and 4 bases respectively, with 6 bases between them. The CDR3 covers 12 residues.

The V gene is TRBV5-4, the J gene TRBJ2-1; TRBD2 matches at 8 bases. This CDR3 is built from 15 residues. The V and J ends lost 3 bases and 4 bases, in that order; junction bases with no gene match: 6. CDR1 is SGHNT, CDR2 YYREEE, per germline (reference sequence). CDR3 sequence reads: CASSSRGVPYNEQFF. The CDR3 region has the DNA TGTGCCAGCAGCTCGCGGGGGGTACCTTACAATGAGCAGTTCTTC. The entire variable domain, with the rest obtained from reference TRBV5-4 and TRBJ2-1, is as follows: ETGVTQSPTHLIKTRGQQVTLRCSSQSGHNTVSWYQQALGQGPQFIFQYYREEENGRGNFPPRFSGLQFPNYSSELNVNALELDDSALYLCASSSRGVPYNEQFFGPGTRLTVL.

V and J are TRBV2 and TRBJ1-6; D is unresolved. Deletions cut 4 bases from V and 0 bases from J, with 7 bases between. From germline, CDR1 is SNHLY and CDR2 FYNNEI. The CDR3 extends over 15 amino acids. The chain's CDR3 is CASSGSSSYNSPLHF. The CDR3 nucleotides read TGTGCCAGCAGTGGATCGAGCTCCTATAATTCACCCCTCCACTTT.

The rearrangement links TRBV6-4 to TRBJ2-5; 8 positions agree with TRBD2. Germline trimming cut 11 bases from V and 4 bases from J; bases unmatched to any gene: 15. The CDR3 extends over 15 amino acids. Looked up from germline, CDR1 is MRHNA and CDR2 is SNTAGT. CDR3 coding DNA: TGTGCCCGCGGCGGGAGCGGGAGAGCAATAGAGACCCAGTACTTC. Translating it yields CARGGSGRAIETQYF.

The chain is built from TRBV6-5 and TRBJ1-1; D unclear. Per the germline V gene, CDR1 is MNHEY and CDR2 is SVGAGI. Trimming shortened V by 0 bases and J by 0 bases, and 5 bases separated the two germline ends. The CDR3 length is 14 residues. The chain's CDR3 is CASSYSRVNTEAFF. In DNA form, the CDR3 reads TGTGCCAGCAGTTACTCAAGAGTGAACACTGAAGCTTTCTTT.

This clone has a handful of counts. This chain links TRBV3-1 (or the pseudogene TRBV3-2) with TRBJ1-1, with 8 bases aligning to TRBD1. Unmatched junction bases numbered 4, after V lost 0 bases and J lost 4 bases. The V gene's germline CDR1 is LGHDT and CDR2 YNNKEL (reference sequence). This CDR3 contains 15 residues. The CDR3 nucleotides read TGTGCCAGCAGCCAAGATCAGGGGGCCGTCACTGAAGCTTTCTTT. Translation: CASSQDQGAVTEAFF.

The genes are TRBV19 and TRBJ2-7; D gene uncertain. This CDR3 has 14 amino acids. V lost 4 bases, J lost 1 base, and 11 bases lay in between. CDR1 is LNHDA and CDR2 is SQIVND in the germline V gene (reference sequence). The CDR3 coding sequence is TGTGCCAGTAGTAACCCCTCGATATCCTACGAGCAGTACTTC. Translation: CASSNPSISYEQYF.